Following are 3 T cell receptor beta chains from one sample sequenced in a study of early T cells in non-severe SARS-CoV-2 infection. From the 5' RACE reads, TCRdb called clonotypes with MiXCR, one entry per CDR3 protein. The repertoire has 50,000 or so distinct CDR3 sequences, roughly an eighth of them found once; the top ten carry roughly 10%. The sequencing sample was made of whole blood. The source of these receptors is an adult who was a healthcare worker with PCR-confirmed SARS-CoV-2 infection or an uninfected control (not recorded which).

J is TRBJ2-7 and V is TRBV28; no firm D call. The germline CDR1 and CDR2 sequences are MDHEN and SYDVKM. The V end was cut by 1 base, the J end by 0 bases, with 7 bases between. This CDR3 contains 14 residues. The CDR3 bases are TGTGCCAGCAGTTTATATTCGGGCTCCTACGAGCAGTACTTC. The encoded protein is CASSLYSGSYEQYF.

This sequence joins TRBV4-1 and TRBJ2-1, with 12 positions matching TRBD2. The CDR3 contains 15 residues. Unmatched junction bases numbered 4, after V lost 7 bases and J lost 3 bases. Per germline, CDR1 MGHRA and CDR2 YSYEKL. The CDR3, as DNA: TGCGCCAGCAACCTAGCGGGGGGGGGCTACAATGAGCAGTTCTTC. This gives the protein CASNLAGGGYNEQFF.

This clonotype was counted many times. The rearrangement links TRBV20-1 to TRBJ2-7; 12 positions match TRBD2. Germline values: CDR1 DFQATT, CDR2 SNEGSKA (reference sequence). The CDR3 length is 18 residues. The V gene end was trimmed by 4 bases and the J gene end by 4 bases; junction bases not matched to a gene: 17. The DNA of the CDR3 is TGCAGTGCTACTTCCGGGACTAGCGGGCACCGACGAAGATACGAGCAGTACTTC. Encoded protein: CSATSGTSGHRRRYEQYF.